The clone carrying this T cell receptor (beta chain) came up a few times. The target antigen is unknown. This entry is derived from a study of early T cells in non-severe SARS-CoV-2 infection. Study information: Sequencing used unsorted whole-blood bulk RNA, so chains lack pairing. Notes on the study in general: Matching results from VDJdb favored anti-spike CD8 responses, leaving private and CD4 specificities undetected.

V dropped 3 bases and J dropped 5 bases, with 17 bases sitting between them. CDR3 size: 15 residues. Germline V gives CDR1 SEHNR, CDR2 FQNEAQ (reference sequence). Tagging with unique molecular identifiers was applied to individual cDNA molecules. Using its own MiXCR run on the 5' RACE reads, TCRdb lists one record per CDR3 protein. The table lists around 82,000 distinct CDR3 sequences, roughly 12% of them singletons. Sequenced: whole blood. The origin of this receptor is an adult who was a healthcare worker with PCR-confirmed SARS-CoV-2 infection or an uninfected control (not recorded which). This chain connects TRBV7-9 to TRBJ2-7, with D hard to call. The CDR3 loop reads CASSFQRFGIDEQYF. CDR3 nucleotide sequence: TGTGCCAGCAGCTTCCAGAGGTTCGGCATCGACGAGCAGTACTTC. The full variable domain, in which reference TRBV7-9 and TRBJ2-7 provide the parts outside the CDR3, is DTGVSQNPRHKITKRGQNVTFRCDPISEHNRLYWYRQTLGQGPEFLTYFQNEAQLEKSRLLSDRFSAERPKGSFSTLEIQRTEQGDSAMYLCASSFQRFGIDEQYFGPGTRLTVT.